This T cell receptor (beta chain) was captured in a study of blood T cell repertoires in COVID-19. Turning to the study itself: Sources were T cells, B-cell-depleted T cells, or PBMCs; the material itself was cDNA or gDNA.

With 6 bases removed from V and 6 bases from J, the gap between germline ends came to 21 bases. The CDR3 loop spans 15 amino acids. Germline V CDR1 and CDR2: MDHEN, SYDVKM. Original processing methods: Amplification from reference gene primers served as the basis for estimated nucleated cell counts. The protocol was immunoSEQ multiplex PCR, while the TCRdb copy is restricted to in-frame clones and leaves out a portion. The V and J calls and clone size are taken from that table; D and trimming were inferred from the DNA. The table includes around 59,000 clones, 70% to 90% detected once. Sequencing used peripheral blood. The receptor's source is a man in his sixties with acute or convalescent COVID-19. This chain joins TRBV28 and TRBJ2-7, with D tentatively TRBD2 (5 bases). The CDR3 here is CASSNPRGSSIEQYF. The CDR3 DNA sequence: TGTGCCAGCAGCAACCCCAGAGGGTCGTCTATCGAGCAGTACTTC.